Given below is one T cell receptor beta chain in context. Its antigen remains undetermined. No base quality values were provided; no much bigger clone lies one nucleotide off. The library relied on the immunoSEQ multiplex PCR assay. For the multiplex PCR, a mixture combining 60 forward primers for TCR Vbeta segments and 13 reverse primers for TCR Jbeta segments was used. A multiplex PCR assay on genomic DNA amplified the CDR3 region of rearranged TCR beta genes. The Illumina HiSeq System was used to sequence the amplified TCR beta libraries as 87-base-pair reads. The original pipeline was this. A later analysis tallied around 87 million unique TCR beta chains across the approximately 670 repertoires, and about 12 million of those chains were shared by two or more donors. A nearest-neighbor algorithm error-corrected the raw reads and collapsed the reads into unique sequences, merging closely related sequences to remove PCR and sequencing errors. To assign V, D and J gene segments, CDR3 sequences were aligned to IMGT reference sequences. For a sequence to be retained, a match of at least six nucleotides to both a V gene segment and a J gene segment was required. Rearrangements were classified as productive when the CDR3 lacked stop codons and remained in frame with V and J, and all other rearrangements were classified as non-productive. CDR3 was defined by IMGT convention, running from the second conserved V-encoded cysteine to the conserved J-encoded phenylalanine. The earlier analysis of approximately 500 of the donors excluded sequences that lacked an unambiguous match to a single V gene segment. In an earlier analysis of approximately 560 of the donors, a V segment was called functional when productive rearrangements were above 56.7%, and segregating when the standard deviation between donors exceeded 5%. A statistical classification framework was built to diagnose cytomegalovirus status from the catalog of TCR beta chain sequences. V and J gene assignment, in a later analysis, came from comparing TCR nucleotide sequences with IMGT/GENE-DB human TR gene sequences. Using the TCRdist pipeline, a later analysis assigned CDR3 sequences along with most-parsimonious VDJ recombination scenarios. In a later analysis, each TCR beta chain was defined by its CDR3 amino acid sequence together with its V-gene family, and reads without a unique V-gene family were excluded. In a later analysis, approximately 640 highly shared, low-generation-probability nucleotide sequences were removed to address suspected cross-contamination and a sequencing artifact. In a later analysis, a clonal expansion index for each public chain was calculated from normalized within-repertoire ranks of inferred template counts. Generation probabilities in a later analysis came from a VDJ recombination model fitted to out-of-frame rearrangements, and those results were checked against IGoR. In a later analysis, TCR-TCR, TCR-HLA and TCR-CMV co-occurrence was scored with hypergeometric tests, and a repertoire-size bias correction was applied to TCR pairs. To estimate false discovery rates, a later analysis permuted the HLA or CMV assignments 20 times. In a later analysis, co-occurring TCRs were grouped using DBSCAN, and TCRdist sequence similarity was added for clustering within HLA-allele-positive subsets. Co-occurrence clustering excluded repertoires with fewer than 30,000 or more than 120,000 public chains, plus five with anomalous nucleotide sharing. TCRdb took this table from immuneACCESS and kept in-frame rearrangements with V and J called. Such tables lack part of the clones; where checked against another copy, unresolved V genes explain under half of the gap, and the rest is unexplained. That table gives V, J and clone size, and the DNA gave D and trimming. A total of approximately 300,000 clones appear in this sample, approximately 80% of them only once. The ten largest make up about 0.3% of the sample.

This entry is derived from a study of cytomegalovirus exposure and HLA in healthy donors (dated by TCRdb to about 2017). Regarding the research as a whole: An earlier analysis of around 600 of the donors reported 250 to 300 Gb of sequence data and some 100 million unique TCR beta sequences from about 179 million T cells. An early release that covered roughly 600 HLA-typed donors contained about 300 gigabases of sequencing data and tens of millions of unique TCR sequences. Of the roughly 400 genotyped donors, about 84% fell in the genetic ancestry cluster associated with self-reported Caucasian donors. The study aimed to test whether cataloging public T cell receptors could reveal signatures of past pathogen exposure. The T cell repertoires of under 750 subjects were profiled by immunosequencing and related to cytomegalovirus serostatus. In addition to the first cohort of about 650 subjects, a separate validation cohort of some 120 different subjects was used. To predict cytomegalovirus infection status, the study combined high-throughput TCR immunosequencing, statistical association of individual TCRs with disease status, and machine learning. A later analysis re-examined previously published TCR beta repertoires from 500 to 700 donors and added high-resolution HLA genotyping to investigate patterns of TCR occurrence. The later analysis used no new phenotypic data to find candidate immune exposures, relying instead on TCR beta sequences and their occurrence across donors. To decide whether each TCR beta V gene segment behaved as functional or pseudogenic, an earlier analysis of 587 of the donors relied on high-throughput TCR beta sequencing. Donor age, sex, ethnicity and CMV serostatus were compiled alongside the repertoire data. In a later genetic analysis, genome-wide SNP genotypes for about three fifths of the 666 donors were used, and that subset was treated as a discovery cohort. All discovery cohort repertoires had been generated using a single sequencing platform. HLA typing covered class I and class II loci at four-digit resolution. Typing coverage varied by locus: 629-630 donors for A, B, C, DRB1 and DQB1; roughly 560 for DQA1; more than 600 for DPA1; around 450 for DPB1. Four to six DR-DQ haplotypes were handled as single units for association and clustering, since linkage in the cohort was strong. On average, roughly 240,000 unique TCR beta nucleotide sequences were sequenced per donor among roughly 430 genotyped donors of the cohort, with around 19% of those sequences being non-productive.

CDR1 and CDR2 were assigned from the germline V gene as MNHEY and SVGAGI. V trim: 5 bases; J trim: 9 bases; unmatched bases: 8. The CDR3 holds 15 amino acids from the cysteine to the phenylalanine. Of all the DNA, just the CDR3 is kept, 45 bases in frame from base 1. Paper-wide results and their limitations: While some public TCRs were present in many individuals, most TCR sequences turned up only very rarely across donors. In a later analysis, HLA-associated TCR beta chains showed more clonal expansion and lower generation probabilities than non-associated chains that were equally common. When HLA alleles, especially DR and DQ, strongly co-occurred, attributing TCR associations to individual alleles was difficult. A later analysis associated roughly 17,000 TCR beta sequences with specific HLA alleles at a false discovery rate of 0.05. In both the original and validation cohorts, the classifier was reported to diagnose cytomegalovirus status with high specificity and sensitivity. Because HLA typing was unavailable for some donors at each locus, only the typed subset was used in association tests. A later genetic analysis reported fewer N-insertions in productive TCRs among donors in an Asian-associated ancestry cluster than the approximately 670-donor mean. A later genetic analysis associated a missense DCLRE1C variant with V-gene and J-gene trimming of TCR beta chains, and an independent cohort replicated the association. In this cohort, only TCR beta chains were sequenced, and detectable features were limited by the absence of alpha or paired-chain data. A cluster of highly shared sequence variants was judged likely to represent a technical artifact of the sequencing pipeline. In an earlier analysis of approximately 590 of the donors, most TCR beta V segments appeared in productive rearrangements about 90% or about 30% of the time, broadly matching IMGT annotations. The presence/absence analyses assumed that sequencing depth was roughly uniform across donors, and that assumption may not be true. The earlier analysis of 587 of the donors excluded approximately 17 rarely observed V segments, including chromosome 9 orphons, because counts were too low. In a later analysis, most CMV-associated TCR beta chains were found to appear HLA-restricted, with HLA associations seemingly driven largely by CMV exposure. According to the authors, the approach could potentially be generalized to other disease states and immunological phenotypes. Because the 87-base-pair reads could not distinguish some IMGT-functional V segments, including TRBV6-2 and TRBV6-3, those segments were excluded. Linkage disequilibrium might explain the correlated functional status among segregating V segments, but an unknown experimental factor could not be excluded. A further reported finding was that TCR beta sequences accurately predicted the HLA-A and HLA-B alleles for most subjects in the first cohort. The study gave a list of under 200 TCR beta chains associated with cytomegalovirus. CMV serostatus was the only immune exposure information available for the cohort. In a later analysis, several top co-occurrence clusters were reported to appear linked to parvovirus B19, influenza, CMV and Epstein-Barr virus. According to a later analysis, TCR association rates differed among HLA loci, with DRB1 alleles showing the most associated TCRs and HLA-C alleles showing the fewest. A few of the identified cytomegalovirus-associated TCR beta chains were confirmed in vitro to be specific for cytomegalovirus antigens.

The cohort was made up of 500 to 800 healthy bone marrow donors. All cohort members were sampled while nominally healthy, although unrecorded immune exposures were likely present. The donor was CMV seronegative and belonged to the group of 352 seronegative cohort members. A peripheral blood sample was provided by each donor, and peripheral blood mononuclear cells were used for TCR beta sequencing. The Qiagen DNeasy Blood Extraction Kit was used to extract genomic DNA from the blood cell samples. Sequences were obtained from PBMCs. The clonotype originates from a girl aged 2-10 years in good health and CMV-seronegative. The rearranged segments are TRBV6-5 and TRBJ1-6, with 9 middle bases fitting TRBD1. CDR3 reads: CASSSTQGAASPLHF. The DNA is as follows: TGTGCCAGCAGTAGCACACAGGGGGCAGCTTCACCCCTCCACTTT.